The text below deals with one T cell receptor (beta chain). Its antigen is currently unknown. In germline, CDR1 is SQVTM, CDR2 ANQGSEA. Trimming took off 3 bases at V and 3 bases at J, with 8 bases between the two ends. The CDR3 spans 12 residues. This sample was included in a study of CD8+ T cells in alopecia areata. Findings of the study overall: Whether baseline CD8+ expansion is linked to response remains uncertain, given a single nonresponder.

cDNA reverse transcribed from extracted RNA served as the sequencing template. TCRdb's table, derived via immunoSEQ multiplex PCR, lists solely in-frame clones and lacks some. In the table there are a few hundred thousand clones, about 62% of which are singletons. Treatment indicated: oral pan-JAK inhibitor, 5-10 mg twice daily. The study team obtained lesional scalp punch biopsies and peripheral blood from alopecia areata patients. J is TRBJ1-1 and V is TRBV29-1, with unresolved D. The sequencing here drew on CD4+ T cells sorted from blood, taken around week 54, from a patient treated with tofacitinib. The source is a human donor with alopecia areata. CDR3 protein: CSVDEADTEAFF. CDR3 DNA sequence: TGCAGCGTTGATGAGGCGGACACTGAAGCTTTCTTT.